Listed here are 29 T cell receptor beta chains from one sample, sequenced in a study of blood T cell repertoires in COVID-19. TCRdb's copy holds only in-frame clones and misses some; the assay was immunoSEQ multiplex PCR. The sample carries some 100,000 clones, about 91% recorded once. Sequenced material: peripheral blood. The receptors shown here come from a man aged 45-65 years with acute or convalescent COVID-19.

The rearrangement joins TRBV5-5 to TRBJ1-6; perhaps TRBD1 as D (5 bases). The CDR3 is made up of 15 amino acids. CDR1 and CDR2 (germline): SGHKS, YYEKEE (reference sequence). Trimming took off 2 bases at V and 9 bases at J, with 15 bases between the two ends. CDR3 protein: CASSFWDSEGSPLHF. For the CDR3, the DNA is TGTGCCAGCAGCTTTTGGGACTCGGAGGGTTCACCCCTCCACTTT.

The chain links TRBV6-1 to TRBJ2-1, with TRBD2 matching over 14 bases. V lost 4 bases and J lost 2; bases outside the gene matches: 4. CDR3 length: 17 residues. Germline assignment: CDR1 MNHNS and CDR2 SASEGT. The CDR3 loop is CASSAGTSGGTYNEQFF. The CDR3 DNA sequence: TGTGCCAGCAGTGCCGGGACTAGCGGGGGCACCTACAATGAGCAGTTCTTC.

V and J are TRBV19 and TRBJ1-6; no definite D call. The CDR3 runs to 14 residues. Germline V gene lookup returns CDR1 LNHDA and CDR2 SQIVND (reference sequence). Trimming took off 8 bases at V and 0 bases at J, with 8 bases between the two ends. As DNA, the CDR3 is TGTGCCAGTCTAGCGAGCTCCTATAATTCACCCCTCCACTTT. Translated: CASLASSYNSPLHF.

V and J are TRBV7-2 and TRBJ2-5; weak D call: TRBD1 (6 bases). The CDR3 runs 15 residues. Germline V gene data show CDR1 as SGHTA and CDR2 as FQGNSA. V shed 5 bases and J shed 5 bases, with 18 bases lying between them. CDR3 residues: CASSLIQGMRETQYF. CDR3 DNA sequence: TGTGCCAGCAGCCTCATACAGGGTATGAGGGAGACCCAGTACTTC.

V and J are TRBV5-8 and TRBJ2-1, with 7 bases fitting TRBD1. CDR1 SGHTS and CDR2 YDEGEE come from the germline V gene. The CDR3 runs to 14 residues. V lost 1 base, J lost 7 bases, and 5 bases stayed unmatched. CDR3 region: CASSLLQGMNEQFF. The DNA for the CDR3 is TGTGCCAGCAGCTTGTTACAGGGGATGAATGAGCAGTTCTTC. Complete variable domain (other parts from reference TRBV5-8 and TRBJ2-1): EAGVTQSPTHLIKTRGQQATLRCSPISGHTSVYWYQQALGLGLQFLLWYDEGEERNRGNFPPRFSGRQFPNYSSELNVNALELEDSALYLCASSLLQGMNEQFFGPGTRLTVL.

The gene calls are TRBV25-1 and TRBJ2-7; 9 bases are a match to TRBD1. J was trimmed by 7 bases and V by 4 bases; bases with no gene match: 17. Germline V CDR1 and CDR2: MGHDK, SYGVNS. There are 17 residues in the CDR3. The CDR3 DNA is TGTGCCAGCAGTGTAACGGCGGTGGGGACAGGGTCGAGGGAGCAGTACTTC. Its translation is CASSVTAVGTGSREQYF.

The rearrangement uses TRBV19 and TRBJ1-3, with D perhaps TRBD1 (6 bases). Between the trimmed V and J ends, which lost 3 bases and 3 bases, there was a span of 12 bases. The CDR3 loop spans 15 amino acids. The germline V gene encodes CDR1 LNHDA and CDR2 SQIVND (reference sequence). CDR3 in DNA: TGTGCCAGTAGTATCCGGGGGGCGCGTGGAAACACCATATATTTT. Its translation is CASSIRGARGNTIYF.

CDR3 in amino acids: CASGPPGQLNTEAFF. In nucleotides, the CDR3 is TGTGCTAGTGGTCCCCCGGGACAGTTGAACACTGAAGCTTTCTTT. This sequence joins TRBV12-5 and TRBJ1-1, with 7 positions matching TRBD1. The trim removed 5 bases at V and 0 bases at J, leaving 6 bases unmatched. Germline lookup yields CDR1 LGHNT and CDR2 FRNRAP. The CDR3 extends over 15 amino acids.

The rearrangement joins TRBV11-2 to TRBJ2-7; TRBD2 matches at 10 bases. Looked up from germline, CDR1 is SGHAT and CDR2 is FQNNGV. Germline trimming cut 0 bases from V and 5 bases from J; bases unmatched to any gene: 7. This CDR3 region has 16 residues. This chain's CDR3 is CASSLDPPGLANEQYF. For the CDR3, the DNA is TGTGCCAGCAGCTTAGATCCACCGGGACTAGCGAACGAGCAGTACTTC.

The CDR3 DNA follows: TGTGCCAGTAGTATTCGACAGGGTGTTGCAACTAATGAAAAACTGTTTTTT. Residues: CASSIRQGVATNEKLFF. This sequence joins TRBV19 and TRBJ1-4; TRBD1 matches 7 bases. The germline V gene encodes CDR1 LNHDA and CDR2 SQIVND (reference sequence). V shed 3 bases and J 0 bases; nucleotides not matched to a gene: 7. CDR3 size: 17 residues. Variable domain in full (rest from reference TRBV19 and TRBJ1-4): DGGITQSPKYLFRKEGQNVTLSCEQNLNHDAMYWYRQDPGQGLRLIYYSQIVNDFQKGDIAEGYSVSREKKESFPLTVTSAQKNPTAFYLCASSIRQGVATNEKLFFGSGTQLSVL.

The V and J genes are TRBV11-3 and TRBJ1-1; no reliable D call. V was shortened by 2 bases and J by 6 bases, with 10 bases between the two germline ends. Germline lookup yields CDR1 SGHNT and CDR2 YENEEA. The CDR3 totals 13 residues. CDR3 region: CASSLRLQAEAFF. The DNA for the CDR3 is TGTGCCAGCAGCTTAAGGCTCCAGGCTGAAGCTTTCTTT.

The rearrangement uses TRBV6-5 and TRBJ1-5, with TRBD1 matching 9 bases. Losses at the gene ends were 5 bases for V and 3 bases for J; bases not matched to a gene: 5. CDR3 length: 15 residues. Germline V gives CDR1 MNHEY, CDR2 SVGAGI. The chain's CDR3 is CASSLTGGINQPQHF. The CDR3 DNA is TGTGCCAGCAGTCTGACAGGGGGTATCAATCAGCCCCAGCATTTT.

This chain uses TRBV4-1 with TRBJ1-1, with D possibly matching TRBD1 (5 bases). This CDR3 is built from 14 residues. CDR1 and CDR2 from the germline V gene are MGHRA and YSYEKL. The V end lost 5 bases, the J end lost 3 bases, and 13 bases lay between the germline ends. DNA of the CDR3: TGCGCCAGCAGCTCACGTTTGACAGACACTGAAGCTTTCTTT. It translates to CASSSRLTDTEAFF.

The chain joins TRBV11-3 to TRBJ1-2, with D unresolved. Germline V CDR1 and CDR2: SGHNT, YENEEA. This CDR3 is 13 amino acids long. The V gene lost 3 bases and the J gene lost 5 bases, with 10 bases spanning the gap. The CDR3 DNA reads TGTGCCAGCAGCTTTGAGGACTCTTATGGCTACACCTTC. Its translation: CASSFEDSYGYTF.

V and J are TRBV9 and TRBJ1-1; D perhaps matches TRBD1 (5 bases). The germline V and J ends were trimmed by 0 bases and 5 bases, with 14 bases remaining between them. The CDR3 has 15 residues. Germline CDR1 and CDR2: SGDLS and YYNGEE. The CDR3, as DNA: TGTGCCAGCAGCGTAGAATATGGCGGGGGGACTGAAGCTTTCTTT. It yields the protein CASSVEYGGGTEAFF.

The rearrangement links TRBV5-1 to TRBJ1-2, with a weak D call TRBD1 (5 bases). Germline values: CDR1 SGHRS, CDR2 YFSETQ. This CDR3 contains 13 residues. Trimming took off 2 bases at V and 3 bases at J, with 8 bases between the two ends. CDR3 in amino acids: CASSFRRDYGYTF. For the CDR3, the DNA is TGCGCCAGCAGCTTTCGCAGGGACTATGGCTACACCTTC. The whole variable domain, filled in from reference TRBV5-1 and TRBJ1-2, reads KAGVTQTPRYLIKTRGQQVTLSCSPISGHRSVSWYQQTPGQGLQFLFEYFSETQRNKGNFPGRFSGRQFSNSRSEMNVSTLELGDSALYLCASSFRRDYGYTFGSGTRLTVV.

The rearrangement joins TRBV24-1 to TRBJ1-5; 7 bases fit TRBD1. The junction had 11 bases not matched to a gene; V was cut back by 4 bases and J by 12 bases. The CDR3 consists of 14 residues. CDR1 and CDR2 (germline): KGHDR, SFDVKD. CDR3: CATSDPKGTARQHF. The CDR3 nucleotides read TGTGCCACCAGTGACCCAAAAGGGACAGCTCGCCAGCATTTT.

The CDR3 protein is CASCRGGQTLATEAFF. The CDR3 nucleotides read TGTGCCAGTTGTCGGGGGGGGCAAACCCTGGCCACTGAAGCTTTCTTT. V gene TRBV19 combines with J gene TRBJ1-1; TRBD1 is a possible D gene (6 bases). The CDR3 is 16 residues long. V was trimmed by 8 bases and J by 4 bases, leaving 23 bases between them. In germline, CDR1 is LNHDA, CDR2 SQIVND (reference sequence).

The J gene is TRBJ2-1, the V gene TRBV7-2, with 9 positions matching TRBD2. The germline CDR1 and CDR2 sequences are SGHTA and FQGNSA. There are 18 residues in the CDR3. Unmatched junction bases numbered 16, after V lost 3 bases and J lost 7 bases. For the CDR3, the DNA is TGTGCCAGCAGCTTGGGAGCGGGACTAGCCAAAATAGGGAATGAGCAGTTCTTC. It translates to CASSLGAGLAKIGNEQFF.

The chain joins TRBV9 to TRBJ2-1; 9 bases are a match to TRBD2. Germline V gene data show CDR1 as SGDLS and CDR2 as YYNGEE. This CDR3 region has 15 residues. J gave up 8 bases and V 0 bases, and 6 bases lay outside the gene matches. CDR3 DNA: TGTGCCAGCAGCGTAGTTAGGGCGGGGGGGCATGAGCAGTTCTTC. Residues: CASSVVRAGGHEQFF.

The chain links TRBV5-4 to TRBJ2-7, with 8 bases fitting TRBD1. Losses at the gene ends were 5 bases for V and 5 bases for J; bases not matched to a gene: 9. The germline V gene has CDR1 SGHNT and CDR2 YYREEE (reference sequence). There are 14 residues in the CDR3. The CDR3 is CASSLGTGGNEQYF. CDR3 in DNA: TGTGCCAGCAGTTTAGGAACAGGGGGGAACGAGCAGTACTTC.

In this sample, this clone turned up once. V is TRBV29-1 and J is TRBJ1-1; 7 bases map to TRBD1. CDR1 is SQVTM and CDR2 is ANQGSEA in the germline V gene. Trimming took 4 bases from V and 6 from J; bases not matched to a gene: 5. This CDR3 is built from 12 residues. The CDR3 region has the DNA TGCAGCGTTGGCGGAGGGGGCCCTGAAGCTTTCTTT. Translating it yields CSVGGGGPEAFF.

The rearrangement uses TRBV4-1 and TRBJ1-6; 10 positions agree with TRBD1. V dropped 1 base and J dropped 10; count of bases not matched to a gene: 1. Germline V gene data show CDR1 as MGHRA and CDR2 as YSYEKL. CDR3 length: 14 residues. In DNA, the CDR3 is TGCGCCAGCAGCCAAGGGACAGGGGGATCACCCCTCCACTTT. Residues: CASSQGTGGSPLHF.

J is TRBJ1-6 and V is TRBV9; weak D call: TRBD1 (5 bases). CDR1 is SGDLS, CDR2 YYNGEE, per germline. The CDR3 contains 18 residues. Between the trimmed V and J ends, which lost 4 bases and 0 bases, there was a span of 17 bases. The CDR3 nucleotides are TGTGCCAGCAGCCTTATGGGGGGGAGGAGCTCCTATAATTCACCCCTCCACTTT. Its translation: CASSLMGGRSSYNSPLHF.

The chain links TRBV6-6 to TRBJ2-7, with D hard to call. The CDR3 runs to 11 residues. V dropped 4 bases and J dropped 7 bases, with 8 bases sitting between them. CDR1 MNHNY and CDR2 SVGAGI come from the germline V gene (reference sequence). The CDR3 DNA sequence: TGTGCCAGCAGTTCCACGCGGGAGCAGTACTTC. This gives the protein CASSSTREQYF.

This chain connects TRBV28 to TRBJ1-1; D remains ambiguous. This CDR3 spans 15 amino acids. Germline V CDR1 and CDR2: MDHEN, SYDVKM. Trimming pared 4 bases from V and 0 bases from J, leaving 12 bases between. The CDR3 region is CASSYLRALNTEAFF. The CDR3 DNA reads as TGTGCCAGCAGTTACCTGAGGGCCCTGAACACTGAAGCTTTCTTT.

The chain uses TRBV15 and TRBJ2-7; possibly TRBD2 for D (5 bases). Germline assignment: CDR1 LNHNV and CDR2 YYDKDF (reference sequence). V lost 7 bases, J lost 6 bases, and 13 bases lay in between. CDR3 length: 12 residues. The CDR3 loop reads CATTTSRGEQYF. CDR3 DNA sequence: TGTGCCACCACGACCTCCCGGGGCGAGCAGTACTTC.

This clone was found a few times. The CDR3 sequence is CAWRGQGAYEQYF. The CDR3 DNA follows: TGTGCCTGGAGGGGACAGGGCGCCTACGAGCAGTACTTC. The V and J genes are TRBV30 and TRBJ2-7, with 9 bases aligning to TRBD1. Germline V gene lookup returns CDR1 GTSNPN and CDR2 SVGIG (reference sequence). The CDR3 is 13 amino acids. V dropped 3 bases and J dropped 2; count of bases not matched to a gene: 2.

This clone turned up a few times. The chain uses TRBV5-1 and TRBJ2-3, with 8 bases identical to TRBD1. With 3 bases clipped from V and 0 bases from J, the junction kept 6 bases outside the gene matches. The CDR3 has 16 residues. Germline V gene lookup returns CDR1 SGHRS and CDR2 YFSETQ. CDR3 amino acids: CASSYQGAHSTDTQYF. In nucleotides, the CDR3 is TGCGCCAGCAGCTATCAGGGGGCTCATAGCACAGATACGCAGTATTTT.